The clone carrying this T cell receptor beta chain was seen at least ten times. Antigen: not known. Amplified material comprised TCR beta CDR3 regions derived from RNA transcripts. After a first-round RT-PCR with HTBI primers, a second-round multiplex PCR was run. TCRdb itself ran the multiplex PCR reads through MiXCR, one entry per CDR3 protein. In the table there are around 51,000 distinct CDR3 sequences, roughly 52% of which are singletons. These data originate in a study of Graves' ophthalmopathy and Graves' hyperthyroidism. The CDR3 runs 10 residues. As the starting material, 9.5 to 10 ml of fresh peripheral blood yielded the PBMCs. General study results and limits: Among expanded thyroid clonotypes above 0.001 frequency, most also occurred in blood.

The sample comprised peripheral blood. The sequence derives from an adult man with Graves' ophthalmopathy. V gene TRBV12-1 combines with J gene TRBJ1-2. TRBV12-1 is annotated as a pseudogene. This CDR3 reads CACRRDGYTF. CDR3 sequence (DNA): TGTGCCTGCCGAAGGGATGGCTACACCTTC.